This T cell receptor (beta chain) was documented in a study of early T cells in non-severe SARS-CoV-2 infection. This clonotype was found a few times. Trimming removed 1 base at V and 7 bases at J, with 11 bases between. CDR1 and CDR2 from the germline V gene are SGHVS and FNYEAQ. The CDR3 is 14 residues long. The library protocol tagged individual cDNA molecules with unique molecular identifiers. TCRdb processed the 5' RACE reads anew with MiXCR; each CDR3 protein has one entry. The repertoire holds under 85,000 distinct CDR3 sequences, with roughly 13% as singletons. This chain uses TRBV7-6 with TRBJ2-1; no clear D gene. This sequence was found in an adult who was a healthcare worker with PCR-confirmed SARS-CoV-2 infection or an uninfected control (not recorded which). Input material: whole blood. DNA for the CDR3: TGTGCCAGCAGCTTAGATGGTATGCAGAATGAGCAGTTCTTC. This encodes CASSLDGMQNEQFF.